The entry below gives a single T cell receptor beta chain sequence along with its context. Germline-derived CDR1 and CDR2 are MDHEN and SYDVKM. Trimming cost V 4 bases and J 4 bases, with 13 bases left between them. This CDR3 spans 14 amino acids. The entry originates in a study of blood T cell repertoires in COVID-19. In the original processing: Cell counts per sample came from amplifying reference gene primers. Sequencing used immunoSEQ multiplex PCR; TCRdb keeps in-frame clones, though not all of them. V and J calls and clone size are copied from that table; D and trimming were computed from the DNA. Of a few hundred thousand clones in the sample, about nine tenths were seen once.

Sequenced input: peripheral blood. This rearrangement joins TRBV28 to TRBJ1-1; TRBD1 might be the D (5 bases). The source of this sequence is a man between 35 and 55 years old who had recovered from COVID-19. The CDR3 is CASSYLGTGTEAFF. The CDR3 coding sequence is TGTGCCAGCAGTTACCTGGGGACTGGCACTGAAGCTTTCTTT.